The entry below describes one T cell receptor (beta chain). Its specificity is not known. The data originate from a study of glioma-infiltrating T cells. Regarding the study as a whole: CDR3 overlap between tissue and blood was very small. Non-neoplastic patients had below-expected tissue-blood divergence, while all gliomas exceeded expectation.

The CDR3 is 20 residues long. CDR1 is SGHRS, CDR2 YFSETQ, per germline. The V segment lost 4 bases and the J segment 1 base; nucleotides outside the gene matches: 15. Amplification of TCR alpha and beta CDR3 regions from RNA used iRepertoire nested multiplex PCR. Input was roughly 100-450 ng of tissue mRNA or PBMC total RNA. Using its own MiXCR run on the multiplex PCR reads, TCRdb lists one record per CDR3 protein. The profile shows approximately 89,000 distinct CDR3 sequences, about a quarter of them singletons. The genes are TRBV5-1 and TRBJ2-1; 12 positions match TRBD2. Source material: glioma tissue, nonneoplastic brain tissue, or PBMCs (not recorded which). This sequence was found in a human donor with low-grade glioma or glioblastoma, undergoing nonglioma brain surgery, or in good health (not recorded which). The CDR3 region is CASSPGMASGRAVSYNEQFF. The CDR3 nucleotides are TGCGCCAGCAGCCCGGGGATGGCTAGCGGGAGGGCCGTGTCCTACAATGAGCAGTTCTTC.